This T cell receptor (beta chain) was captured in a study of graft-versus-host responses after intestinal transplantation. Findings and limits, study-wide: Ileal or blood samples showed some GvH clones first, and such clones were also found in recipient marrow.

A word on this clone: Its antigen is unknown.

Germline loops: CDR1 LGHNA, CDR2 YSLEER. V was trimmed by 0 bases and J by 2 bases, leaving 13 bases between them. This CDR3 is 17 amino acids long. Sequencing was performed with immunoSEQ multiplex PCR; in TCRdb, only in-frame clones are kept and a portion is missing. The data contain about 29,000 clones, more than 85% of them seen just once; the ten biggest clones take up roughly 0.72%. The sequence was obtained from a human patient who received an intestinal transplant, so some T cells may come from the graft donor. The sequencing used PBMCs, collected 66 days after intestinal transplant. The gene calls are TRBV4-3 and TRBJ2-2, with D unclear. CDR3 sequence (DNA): TGCGCCAGCAGCCAAGATCCTAGGACGGACAACACCGGGGAGCTGTTTTTT. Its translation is CASSQDPRTDNTGELFF.